Following are 7 T cell receptor beta chains from one sample sequenced in a study of cytomegalovirus exposure and HLA in healthy donors. The PCR ran on 60 Vbeta and 13 Jbeta primers. Libraries were prepared by immunoSEQ multiplex PCR; TCRdb keeps only in-frame clonotypes and omits some of them. The sample has about 250,000 clones, approximately 81% seen once. Sequencing input: PBMCs. The receptors here all came from a girl under 10 years old in good health and CMV-seronegative.

This chain connects TRBV15 to TRBJ2-3, with D possibly being TRBD2 (5 bases). V dropped 0 bases and J dropped 1 base, with 14 bases sitting between them. This CDR3 has 17 amino acids. Germline CDR1 reads LNHNV; CDR2 reads YYDKDF (reference sequence). This CDR3 reads CATSRDSSAPGTDTQYF. CDR3 nucleotide sequence: TGTGCCACCAGCAGAGATAGTAGCGCCCCCGGCACAGATACGCAGTATTTT.

This chain uses TRBV19 with TRBJ2-7, with D maybe TRBD2 (5 bases). The CDR3 extends over 14 amino acids. Looked up from germline, CDR1 is LNHDA and CDR2 is SQIVND (reference sequence). The germline V and J ends were trimmed by 3 bases and 6 bases, with 15 bases remaining between them. The CDR3 is CASSMDFRGSEQYF. CDR3 DNA: TGTGCCAGTAGTATGGACTTCCGTGGCTCCGAGCAGTACTTC. Full variable domain (outside the CDR3, taken from reference TRBV19 and TRBJ2-7): DGGITQSPKYLFRKEGQNVTLSCEQNLNHDAMYWYRQDPGQGLRLIYYSQIVNDFQKGDIAEGYSVSREKKESFPLTVTSAQKNPTAFYLCASSMDFRGSEQYFGPGTRLTVT.

The chain employs TRBV6-5 and TRBJ2-3, with D uncertain. Trimming left V 2 bases short and J 4 bases short, with 7 bases between. The CDR3 is made up of 13 amino acids. CDR1 is MNHEY and CDR2 is SVGAGI in the germline V gene. The CDR3 protein is CASSYAMSDTQYF. Written as DNA, the CDR3 is TGTGCCAGCAGTTACGCGATGTCAGATACGCAGTATTTT.

The chain uses TRBV9 and TRBJ2-3, with 10 bases identical to TRBD2. Germline CDR1 is SGDLS and CDR2 is YYNGEE. This CDR3 has 18 amino acids. With 0 bases clipped from V and 2 bases from J, the junction kept 9 bases outside the gene matches. Here the CDR3 DNA reads TGTGCCAGCAGCGTAGAGTCTCGAGCGGGAGGGTACACAGATACGCAGTATTTT. Encoded protein: CASSVESRAGGYTDTQYF.

This clone is a singleton in its sample. The V gene is TRBV6-5, the J gene TRBJ1-6; 7 nucleotides agree with TRBD1. This CDR3 is built from 13 residues. Germline V CDR1 and CDR2: MNHEY, SVGAGI. V gave up 8 bases and J gave up 6 bases; unmatched junction bases: 4. Here the CDR3 reads CASRGQTNSPLHF. The CDR3 region has the DNA TGTGCCAGCCGGGGACAGACTAATTCACCCCTCCACTTT.

The chain is built from TRBV29-1 and TRBJ2-7, with D possibly TRBD1 on 6 matching bases. From germline, CDR1 is SQVTM and CDR2 ANQGSEA. V was pared by 6 bases and J by 5 bases, with 20 bases between. This CDR3 is built from 14 residues. For the CDR3, the DNA is TGCAGCGTCGCCTACAGGGCTAACCGCGACGAGCAGTACTTC. Amino acid sequence: CSVAYRANRDEQYF.

The chain joins TRBV7-9 to TRBJ1-4; no clear D. The CDR3 totals 14 residues. CDR1 and CDR2 from the germline V gene are SEHNR and FQNEAQ (reference sequence). Trimming removed 2 bases from V and 6 bases from J, with 10 bases in between. The CDR3 nucleotides are TGTGCCAGCAGCTTACTGGCTGAGGATGAAAAACTGTTTTTT. It yields the protein CASSLLAEDEKLFF.